This T cell receptor beta chain originates from a study of blood T cell repertoires in COVID-19. The wider study: In each case, the material was cDNA or gDNA derived from T cells, B-cell-depleted T cells, or PBMCs.

This CDR3 comprises 14 residues. V shed 2 bases, J shed 7 bases, and the junction held 0 bases outside the gene matches. Germline CDR1 and CDR2: MNHEY and SMNVEV (reference sequence). As processed by the authors: Reference gene primer amplification in the assay estimated nucleated cell counts. Clones were read by immunoSEQ multiplex PCR, and TCRdb kept only the in-frame ones, dropping some. From that table come the V and J calls and clone size; the DNA was used to work out D and trimming. Of under 450,000 clones in the sample, 90% to 95% were seen once. As regards this clone: Distinct nucleotide sequences in the sample also encode this CDR3.

Donors were grouped by their self-reported clinical history. Exposed volunteers were people who met a COVID-19 case within 2 weeks before study entry. The sequenced sample consisted of PBMCs or T cells enriched from blood (not recorded which). The chain carries TRBV27 and TRBJ1-6, with 9 positions matching TRBD1. The sequence was obtained from a woman between 35 and 50 years old who had been exposed to COVID-19. The CDR3 DNA is TGTGCCAGCAGTTTAGACAGGGGGAATTCACCCCTCCACTTT. The encoded protein is CASSLDRGNSPLHF.